These 32 T cell receptor beta chains were sequenced from one sample in a study of blood T cells in healthy people across ages. The authors ran a second PCR of about 6 to 11 cycles using a sample-barcoded 5' primer and a J-beta primer mix. TCRdb re-called the 5' RACE reads through MiXCR, storing one row per CDR3 protein. The sample lists around 1,800,000 distinct CDR3 sequences; roughly 43% were seen once. Sequenced: blood. These receptor sequences come from a human donor in good health.

The chain employs TRBV12-5 and TRBJ2-1; 16 bases align to TRBD2. V was clipped by 4 bases and J by 4 bases; unmatched bases: 13. This CDR3 has 20 residues. In germline, CDR1 is LGHNT, CDR2 FRNRAP. The chain's CDR3 is CASGSDTGTSGGGRYNEQFF. The CDR3 DNA reads as TGTGCTAGTGGTTCCGACACCGGGACTAGCGGGGGGGGCCGGTACAATGAGCAGTTCTTC.

Only a few counts were recorded for this clonotype. The V gene is TRBV6-5, the J gene TRBJ2-7; D gene ambiguous. The germline V gene has CDR1 MNHEY and CDR2 SVGAGI. V lost 3 bases to trimming and J lost 3 bases, with 12 bases between them. This CDR3 is built from 14 residues. This CDR3 reads CASSYRERNYEQYF. CDR3 nucleotide sequence: TGTGCCAGCAGTTATAGGGAACGAAACTACGAGCAGTACTTC.

This clonotype was recorded a few times. This rearrangement joins TRBV7-2 to TRBJ2-1; D is ambiguous. V was trimmed by 5 bases and J by 5 bases, leaving 19 bases between them. CDR3 size: 16 residues. The germline V gene encodes CDR1 SGHTA and CDR2 FQGNSA. CDR3 DNA: TGTGCCAGCAGCCTGACCATAGGGCCCCCTAACAATGAGCAGTTCTTC. This translates into CASSLTIGPPNNEQFF.

The V call is TRBV5-1, the J call TRBJ2-5; 11 nucleotides align to TRBD1. V shed 4 bases, J shed 2 bases, and the junction held 7 bases outside the gene matches. This CDR3 region has 16 residues. Germline V CDR1 and CDR2: SGHRS, YFSETQ. CDR3 region: CASSLTGTGGQETQYF. CDR3 bases: TGCGCCAGCAGCCTGACCGGGACAGGGGGACAAGAGACCCAGTACTTC.

This clonotype was seen a few times. The chain is built from TRBV5-1 and TRBJ2-5; D gene uncertain. The CDR3 runs 11 residues. Germline CDR1 and CDR2: SGHRS and YFSETQ. Trimming left V 7 bases short and J 5 bases short, with 9 bases between. This chain's CDR3 is CASREVETQYF. In nucleotides, the CDR3 is TGCGCCAGCCGCGAGGTCGAGACCCAGTACTTC.

This clonotype appeared a few times. The V gene is TRBV7-8, the J gene TRBJ1-1, with TRBD1 as a possible D gene (6 bases). V gave up 5 bases and J gave up 6 bases, with 16 bases separating them. The CDR3 has 14 amino acids. The germline V gene encodes CDR1 SGHVS and CDR2 FQNEAQ. In nucleotides, the CDR3 is TGTGCCAGCAGCCCCCAGGGGTTACGTGCTGAAGCTTTCTTT. As protein: CASSPQGLRAEAFF.

A word on this clonotype: Just one base apart from a much larger clone, this may be a read error. The V call is TRBV7-6, the J call TRBJ2-7; D uncertain. Trimming stripped 2 bases from V and 3 bases from J, with 11 bases between. The germline V gene encodes CDR1 SGHVS and CDR2 FNYEAQ. This CDR3 region has 14 residues. The CDR3 reads CASSLSPGHYEQYF. The CDR3 DNA sequence: TGTGCCAGCAGCTTAAGCCCCGGGCACTACGAGCAGTACTTC.

The rearrangement uses TRBV7-3 and TRBJ1-1; 7 nucleotides line up with TRBD1. Germline V gene data show CDR1 as SGHTA and CDR2 as FQGTGA. The CDR3 spans 13 residues. The V gene end was trimmed by 5 bases and the J gene end by 7 bases; junction bases not matched to a gene: 7. DNA for the CDR3: TGTGCCAGCAGCCCACGGAGGGGGCTTGAAGCTTTCTTT. Encoded protein: CASSPRRGLEAFF. Based on the CDR3 plus reference TRBV7-3 and TRBJ1-1, the full variable domain is GAGVSQTPSNKVTEKGKYVELRCDPISGHTALYWYRQSLGQGPEFLIYFQGTGAADDSGLPNDRFFAVRPEGSVSTLKIQRTERGDSAVYLCASSPRRGLEAFFGQGTRLTVV.

The rearrangement links TRBV29-1 to TRBJ2-2; D gene unclear. The CDR3 loop spans 12 amino acids. Trimming took 0 bases from V and 8 from J, leaving 7 bases between them. Germline V gene data show CDR1 as SQVTM and CDR2 as ANQGSEA. The CDR3, as DNA: TGCAGCGTTGAAGATGACGGAGGGGAGCTGTTTTTT. Amino acids: CSVEDDGGELFF.

This clonotype has more than one count but fewer than ten. CDR3 nucleotide sequence: TGTGCCAGCAGCTCAACAGTAAATAACTATGGCTACACCTTC. This translates into CASSSTVNNYGYTF. The V gene is TRBV12-3 or TRBV12-4, the J gene TRBJ1-2; D uncertain. Deletions cut 6 bases from V and 1 base from J, with 12 bases between. This CDR3 is 14 amino acids long.

This clonotype has only a few counts. CDR3 amino acids: CASSLARFPRQGGVNEQFF. In nucleotides, the CDR3 is TGTGCCAGCAGCTTAGCGCGATTTCCCCGACAGGGCGGGGTCAATGAGCAGTTCTTC. The chain is built from TRBV7-9 and TRBJ2-1; TRBD1 might be the D (7 bases). V was trimmed by 0 bases and J by 6 bases, leaving 24 bases between them. This CDR3 is 19 amino acids long. CDR1 is SEHNR and CDR2 is FQNEAQ in the germline V gene (reference sequence).

This clonotype has a handful of counts. The gene calls are TRBV6-2 or TRBV6-3 and TRBJ1-2; D may be TRBD1 (6 bases). The CDR3 has 16 amino acids. In germline, CDR1 is MNHEY, CDR2 SVGEGT. V shed 2 bases and J shed 3 bases, with 16 bases lying between them. The CDR3 bases are TGTGCCAGCAGTTACCCGGGACACACTGGGGACTATGGCTACACCTTC. It yields the protein CASSYPGHTGDYGYTF.

CDR3 bases: TGCAGCGCTGGGGGGGGACTTGTTGAGACCCAGTACTTC. It specifies CSAGGGLVETQYF. The chain combines TRBV29-1 with TRBJ2-5; 7 nucleotides line up with TRBD2. Losses at the gene ends were 7 bases for V and 5 bases for J; bases not matched to a gene: 10. The CDR3 is made up of 13 amino acids. The V gene's germline CDR1 is SQVTM and CDR2 ANQGSEA.

V is TRBV4-1 and J is TRBJ2-1; 9 bases map to TRBD1. There are 16 residues in the CDR3. After removal of 3 bases from V and 4 bases from J, the junction contained 7 bases not matched to a gene. Germline loops: CDR1 MGHRA, CDR2 YSYEKL. In nucleotides, the CDR3 is TGCGCCAGCAGCCAGCCGGGACAGGGAAAGTACAATGAGCAGTTCTTC. Protein: CASSQPGQGKYNEQFF.

This clonotype showed up just a few times. The chain links TRBV7-2 to TRBJ2-1, with no clear D. Trimming removed 4 bases from V and 0 bases from J, with 10 bases in between. The CDR3 loop spans 15 amino acids. CDR1 and CDR2 (germline): SGHTA, FQGNSA. The CDR3 sequence: CASSSSGFSYNEQFF. CDR3 sequence (DNA): TGTGCCAGCAGCTCCAGTGGATTCTCCTACAATGAGCAGTTCTTC. Variable domain in full (rest from reference TRBV7-2 and TRBJ2-1): GAGVSQSPSNKVTEKGKDVELRCDPISGHTALYWYRQSLGQGLEFLIYFQGNSAPDKSGLPSDRFSAERTGGSVSTLTIQRTQQEDSAVYLCASSSSGFSYNEQFFGPGTRLTVL.

The chain joins TRBV9 to TRBJ2-3; D not resolved. Trimming left V 2 bases short and J 0 bases short, with 7 bases between. Germline V gives CDR1 SGDLS, CDR2 YYNGEE. The CDR3 is made up of 14 amino acids. The CDR3 region is CASSVGMSTDTQYF. DNA for the CDR3: TGTGCCAGCAGCGTGGGCATGAGCACAGATACGCAGTATTTT. The full variable domain, completed using reference TRBV9 and TRBJ2-3, is DSGVTQTPKHLITATGQRVTLRCSPRSGDLSVYWYQQSLDQGLQFLIQYYNGEERAKGNILERFSAQQFPDLHSELNLSSLELGDSALYFCASSVGMSTDTQYFGPGTRLTVL.

The chain combines TRBV9 with TRBJ2-5; tentatively, D is TRBD2 (5 bases). This CDR3 has 15 residues. The ends were cut back, 0 bases at V and 1 base at J, with 10 bases in the middle. Per germline, CDR1 SGDLS and CDR2 YYNGEE. CDR3 protein: CASSVGMRVQETQYF. DNA for the CDR3: TGTGCCAGCAGCGTAGGGATGAGGGTCCAAGAGACCCAGTACTTC.

The chain joins TRBV29-1 to TRBJ1-1, with a weak D call TRBD1 (5 bases). The CDR3 contains 13 residues. V was clipped by 3 bases and J by 10 bases, with 18 bases between them. Germline CDR1 SQVTM, CDR2 ANQGSEA. The CDR3 here is CSVDPLGGSGAFF. CDR3 bases: TGCAGCGTTGATCCCCTGGGGGGAAGCGGAGCTTTCTTT.

This clonotype was seen repeatedly, ten times or more. The J gene is TRBJ2-7, the V gene TRBV5-1; tentatively, D is TRBD2 (7 bases). The CDR3 loop spans 15 amino acids. V was pared by 4 bases and J by 3 bases, with 17 bases between. The germline V gene has CDR1 SGHRS and CDR2 YFSETQ. CDR3 nucleotide sequence: TGCGCCAGCAGCCAAAATGGGGGGGGGCTCTACGAGCAGTACTTC. Translated: CASSQNGGGLYEQYF.

The CDR3 nucleotides are TGTGCCAGCAGCGTAGGACTAGCGGGTCACAATGAGCAGTTCTTC. Translated: CASSVGLAGHNEQFF. The genes are TRBV9 and TRBJ2-1; 10 bases fit TRBD2. CDR3 length equals 15 residues. The germline gives CDR1 SGDLS, CDR2 YYNGEE. The V gene end was trimmed by 0 bases and the J gene end by 5 bases; junction bases not matched to a gene: 2.

The gene calls are TRBV12-3 or TRBV12-4 and TRBJ2-1; 7 bases map to TRBD2. V dropped 1 base and J dropped 2; count of bases not matched to a gene: 17. The CDR3 is 20 residues long. In DNA form, the CDR3 reads TGTGCCAGCAGTTTAGTGGGGACTACCGACCGAGACACCGCCTACAATGAGCAGTTCTTC. It yields the protein CASSLVGTTDRDTAYNEQFF.

This chain links TRBV11-2 with TRBJ2-5, with 7 positions matching TRBD1. The tail of the sequence fits TRBJ2-7 better, so the J call may be wrong. Germline values: CDR1 SGHAT, CDR2 FQNNGV. This CDR3 is 18 amino acids long. The CDR3 sequence is CASSFIVNRGATLYEQYF. The CDR3 region has the DNA TGTGCCAGCAGCTTCATTGTTAACAGGGGAGCAACCCTCTACGAGCAGTACTTC.

This clonotype was seen more than once but under ten times. The V gene is TRBV7-2, the J gene TRBJ2-7, with D possibly called TRBD1 or TRBD2 (5 bases each). This CDR3 region has 14 residues. Germline V gives CDR1 SGHTA, CDR2 FQGNSA. Trimming took off 3 bases at V and 2 bases at J, with 11 bases between the two ends. CDR3 in DNA: TGTGCCAGCAGCTTCGGGACCAAACCCTACGAGCAGTACTTC. Amino acid sequence: CASSFGTKPYEQYF.

This clonotype has more than one count but fewer than ten. J is TRBJ2-4 and V is TRBV7-2; D not resolved. CDR1 and CDR2 (germline): SGHTA, FQGNSA. There are 11 residues in the CDR3. V lost 5 bases to trimming and J lost 11 bases, with 10 bases between them. CDR3 sequence: CASSSSLVQYF. The DNA for the CDR3 is TGTGCCAGCAGCAGTAGTCTTGTTCAGTACTTC.

This clonotype was seen only a few times. V usage is TRBV7-2 and J usage is TRBJ2-4, with 7 bases lining up with TRBD2. Germline V CDR1 and CDR2: SGHTA, FQGNSA. The V and J ends lost 4 bases and 0 bases, in that order; junction bases with no gene match: 9. The CDR3 length is 17 residues. The CDR3 reads CASSSRLAPLAKNIQYF. The CDR3 nucleotides read TGTGCCAGCAGCTCTCGACTAGCTCCTTTAGCCAAAAACATTCAGTACTTC.

The CDR3 DNA follows: TGTGCCACCCAAAGGGACAGGGAGCGCACCGGGGAGCTGTTTTTT. It codes for CATQRDRERTGELFF. The chain has TRBV6-6 and TRBJ2-2; 9 nucleotides agree with TRBD1. CDR3 length: 15 amino acids. With 10 bases clipped from V and 4 bases from J, the junction kept 10 bases outside the gene matches. CDR1 and CDR2 (germline): MNHNY, SVGAGI (reference sequence).

This clonotype has a handful of counts. The V call is TRBV5-5, the J call TRBJ2-3, with D tentatively TRBD1 (5 bases). The V gene's germline CDR1 is SGHKS and CDR2 YYEKEE (reference sequence). The V end was cut by 0 bases, the J end by 4 bases, with 15 bases between. This CDR3 has 16 residues. CDR3 coding DNA: TGTGCCAGCAGCTTGGAGGCAGGGCTGGCAGCAGATACGCAGTATTTT. This sequence encodes CASSLEAGLAADTQYF.

The CDR3 region is CASSPGQGASEQFF. The CDR3 region has the DNA TGTGCCAGCAGCCCGGGACAGGGGGCTAGCGAGCAGTTCTTC. This sequence joins TRBV7-6 and TRBJ2-1, with 12 bases lining up with TRBD1. Germline CDR1 SGHVS, CDR2 FNYEAQ. J was trimmed by 10 bases and V by 5 bases; bases with no gene match: 6. The CDR3 is made up of 14 amino acids.

This clonotype occurred a few times. The chain is built from TRBV24-1 and TRBJ1-5; D ambiguous. The ends were cut back, 2 bases at V and 0 bases at J, with 1 base in the middle. The CDR3 has 13 amino acids. CDR1 is KGHDR and CDR2 is SFDVKD in the germline V gene. The DNA of the CDR3 is TGTGCCACCAGTGATTATAGCAATCAGCCCCAGCATTTT. Residues: CATSDYSNQPQHF.

The chain is built from TRBV12-3 or TRBV12-4 and TRBJ1-2; 9 nucleotides align to TRBD1. The J segment lost 7 bases and the V segment lost 8 bases, leaving 11 bases of the junction unmatched. The CDR3 is 14 amino acids. The CDR3 sequence: CASRGTGSDFGYTF. The CDR3 coding sequence is TGTGCCAGCCGAGGGACAGGGAGTGATTTTGGCTACACCTTC.

The CDR3 is CSVGLPGNTIYF. CDR3 DNA: TGCAGCGTTGGGCTCCCTGGAAACACCATATATTTT. V is TRBV29-1 and J is TRBJ1-3; D not resolved. CDR3 length equals 12 residues. Germline V gives CDR1 SQVTM, CDR2 ANQGSEA. Trimming took off 4 bases at V and 2 bases at J, with 6 bases between the two ends. The full variable domain, rest sourced from reference TRBV29-1 and TRBJ1-3, is SAVISQKPSRDICQRGTSLTIQCQVDSQVTMMFWYRQQPGQSLTLIATANQGSEATYESGFVIDKFPISRPNLTFSTLTVSNMSPEDSSIYLCSVGLPGNTIYFGEGSWLTVV.

This clonotype was seen a handful of times. This chain connects TRBV11-2 to TRBJ1-1, with unresolved D. The CDR3 extends over 12 amino acids. Looked up from germline, CDR1 is SGHAT and CDR2 is FQNNGV. Trimming removed 5 bases at V and 5 bases at J, with 9 bases between. The CDR3 coding sequence is TGTGCCAGCAGCCCAGATCGGACTGAAGCTTTCTTT. It specifies CASSPDRTEAFF.